Described below is a single T cell receptor (beta chain) sequence and its context. The antigen is undetermined. Excluded were patients having autoimmune disease history or systemic immunosuppression. These data originate in a study of OX40 agonist ivuxolimab in advanced cancers. Study-wide context: Among those enrolled, mean age was around 60 years (range about 23 to 90) and approximately 80% were male. Antecedent anti-PD-1, anti-PD-L1 or anti-CTLA-4 therapy was permissible, with about 40% having received some. Study results and limitations: At doses 0.1 to 3.0 mg/kg, CD4+ and CD8+ clones expanded.

Measured with immunoSEQ multiplex PCR; TCRdb has only the in-frame clones, and not every one. The table includes 95,000 to 150,000 clones, 85% to 95% detected once. Here the sequenced sample was CD4+ or CD8+ T cells sorted from blood, taken in a trial of the OX40 agonist ivuxolimab. The TCR sequence derives from an adult with an advanced solid tumor such as melanoma, head and neck, liver or kidney cancer.

The CDR3 region is CASSQGRGAYNEQFF. The CDR3 DNA reads TGTGCCAGCAGCCAGGGGCGGGGGGCCTACAATGAGCAGTTCTTC. The V gene is TRBV7-8, the J gene TRBJ2-1; 8 bases map to TRBD2. Trimming took 5 bases from V and 2 from J; bases not matched to a gene: 5. This CDR3 has 15 amino acids. Germline V gene data show CDR1 as SGHVS and CDR2 as FQNEAQ. The whole variable domain, filled in from reference TRBV7-8 and TRBJ2-1, reads GAGVSQSPRYKVAKRGQDVALRCDPISGHVSLFWYQQALGQGPEFLTYFQNEAQLDKSGLPSDRFFAERPEGSVSTLKIQRTQQEDSAVYLCASSQGRGAYNEQFFGPGTRLTVL.